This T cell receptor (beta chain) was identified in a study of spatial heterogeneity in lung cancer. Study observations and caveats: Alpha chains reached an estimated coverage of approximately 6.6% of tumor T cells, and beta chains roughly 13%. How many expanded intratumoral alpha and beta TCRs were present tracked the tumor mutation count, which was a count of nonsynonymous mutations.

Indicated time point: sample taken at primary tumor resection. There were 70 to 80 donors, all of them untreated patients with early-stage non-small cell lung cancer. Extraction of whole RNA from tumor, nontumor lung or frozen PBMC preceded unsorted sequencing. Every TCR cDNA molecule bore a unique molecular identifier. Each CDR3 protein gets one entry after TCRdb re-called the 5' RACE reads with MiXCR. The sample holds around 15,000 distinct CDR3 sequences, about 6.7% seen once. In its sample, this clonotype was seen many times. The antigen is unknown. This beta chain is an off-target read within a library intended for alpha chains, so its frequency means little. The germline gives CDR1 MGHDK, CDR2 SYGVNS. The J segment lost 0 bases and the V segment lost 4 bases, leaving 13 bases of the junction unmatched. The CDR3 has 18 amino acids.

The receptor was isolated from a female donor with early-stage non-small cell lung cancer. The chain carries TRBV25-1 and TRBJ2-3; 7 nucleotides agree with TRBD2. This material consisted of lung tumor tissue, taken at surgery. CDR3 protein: CASSGGGAGFSSTDTQYF. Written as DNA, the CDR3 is TGTGCCAGCAGTGGGGGGGGAGCGGGTTTCTCTAGCACAGATACGCAGTATTTT.